The 32 T cell receptor beta chains in this list originate from one sample, sequenced in a study of cytomegalovirus exposure and HLA in healthy donors. Clones were read by immunoSEQ multiplex PCR, and TCRdb kept only the in-frame ones, dropping some. Of 200,000 to 300,000 clones in the sample, approximately 86% are singletons; the top ten hold 1% to 1.5%. The source material was PBMCs. These receptors came from a woman in her thirties in good health and CMV-seropositive.

The chain joins TRBV6-4 to TRBJ2-2, with a tentative D call TRBD1 (5 bases). CDR1 is MRHNA, CDR2 SNTAGT, per germline. This CDR3 is 14 amino acids long. Trimming removed 6 bases at V and 2 bases at J, with 10 bases between. The CDR3 DNA follows: TGTGCCAGCAGAGGGGCGGATAACACCGGGGAGCTGTTTTTT. Its protein product is CASRGADNTGELFF.

This chain joins TRBV11-3 and TRBJ2-7; tentative D call: TRBD2 (6 bases). In germline, CDR1 is SGHNT, CDR2 YENEEA. The CDR3 covers 15 residues. V was shortened by 5 bases and J by 7 bases, with 21 bases between the two germline ends. CDR3 sequence: CASSPWTTRLGEQYF. DNA of the CDR3: TGTGCCAGCAGCCCCTGGACTACCCGACTCGGGGAGCAGTACTTC.

This clone was recorded once. J is TRBJ2-3 and V is TRBV10-3; 12 bases align to TRBD2. This CDR3 has 16 residues. Germline values: CDR1 ENHRY, CDR2 SYGVKD. V was clipped by 6 bases and J by 2 bases; unmatched bases: 6. CDR3 region: CAIRTGTSGYTDTQYF. The CDR3 region has the DNA TGTGCCATCAGAACCGGGACTAGCGGGTACACAGATACGCAGTATTTT.

The DNA for the CDR3 is TGTGCCAGCAGCTTGACTACGTCTGGGGAGCAGTACTTC. This encodes CASSLTTSGEQYF. J is TRBJ2-7 and V is TRBV5-4, with D uncertain. V was trimmed by 1 base and J by 7 bases, leaving 12 bases between them. CDR1 is SGHNT, CDR2 YYREEE, per germline (reference sequence). CDR3 size: 13 residues.

This chain joins TRBV5-4 and TRBJ2-1; the match to TRBD2 covers 9 bases. CDR3 length: 17 amino acids. The J segment lost 4 bases and the V segment lost 0 bases, leaving 8 bases of the junction unmatched. Germline CDR1 reads SGHNT; CDR2 reads YYREEE (reference sequence). This CDR3 reads CASSLASASGTYNEQFF. CDR3 sequence (DNA): TGTGCCAGCAGCTTGGCCTCGGCTAGCGGGACGTACAATGAGCAGTTCTTC. Together with reference TRBV5-4 and TRBJ2-1, the CDR3 gives the full variable domain: ETGVTQSPTHLIKTRGQQVTLRCSSQSGHNTVSWYQQALGQGPQFIFQYYREEENGRGNFPPRFSGLQFPNYSSELNVNALELDDSALYLCASSLASASGTYNEQFFGPGTRLTVL.

The chain links TRBV6-1 to TRBJ1-3, with D maybe TRBD1 (5 bases). This CDR3 contains 14 residues. Per the germline V gene, CDR1 is MNHNS and CDR2 is SASEGT. V lost 6 bases and J 7 bases, leaving 16 bases between the germline ends. Written as DNA, the CDR3 is TGTGCCAGCAGCCAACCCCAGGGTAGCAACACCATATATTTT. Its protein product is CASSQPQGSNTIYF.

The chain's CDR3 is CASGPTVAGNTIYF. The CDR3 coding sequence is TGTGCCAGCGGACCGACAGTAGCCGGAAACACCATATATTTT. V gene TRBV21-1 combines with J gene TRBJ1-3; the D call of TRBD1 is as the table states it, not checked on the DNA. TRBV21-1 is designated a pseudogene. This CDR3 is built from 14 residues.

This rearrangement joins TRBV2 to TRBJ1-4; D is uncertain. Trimming shortened V by 3 bases and J by 5 bases, and 13 bases separated the two germline ends. There are 15 residues in the CDR3. The germline CDR1 and CDR2 sequences are SNHLY and FYNNEI. The CDR3 coding sequence is TGTGCCAGCAGTGACCCGGGAAGGGCGAATGAAAAACTGTTTTTT. It yields the protein CASSDPGRANEKLFF.

The genes are TRBV10-3 and TRBJ2-5; TRBD2 aligns across 8 bases. CDR1 is ENHRY, CDR2 SYGVKD, per germline. Trimming cost V 0 bases and J 5 bases; bases outside gene matches: 5. CDR3 length: 15 amino acids. The CDR3 DNA is TGTGCCATCAGTGAGTCGCTAGCGGGTGGGGAGACCCAGTACTTC. Translation: CAISESLAGGETQYF.

The V call is TRBV6-1, the J call TRBJ2-3; 7 bases are a match to TRBD2. The CDR3 length is 17 residues. J gave up 3 bases and V 3 bases, and 12 bases lay outside the gene matches. Germline values: CDR1 MNHNS, CDR2 SASEGT. CDR3 protein: CASSDALGRDLTDTQYF. In DNA, the CDR3 is TGTGCCAGCAGTGATGCCTTAGGGAGGGATTTGACAGATACGCAGTATTTT.

This chain links TRBV27 with TRBJ1-5, with D uncertain. The CDR3 loop spans 15 amino acids. The germline CDR1 and CDR2 sequences are MNHEY and SMNVEV (reference sequence). V shed 5 bases and J shed 0 bases, with 11 bases lying between them. The CDR3 DNA is TGTGCCAGCAGTCCCCGACTGATTAGCAATCAGCCCCAGCATTTT. Translation: CASSPRLISNQPQHF.

The chain joins TRBV6-5 to TRBJ2-7; 10 bases map to TRBD2. The ends lost 4 bases at V and 5 bases at J; junction bases unmatched: 8. This CDR3 has 15 residues. CDR1 MNHEY and CDR2 SVGAGI come from the germline V gene. As DNA, the CDR3 is TGTGCCAGCAGTTTTTCTAGCGGGAGTTTCAACGAGCAGTACTTC. Translated, it gives CASSFSSGSFNEQYF.

The V call is TRBV28, the J call TRBJ2-7; 7 nucleotides agree with TRBD1. V dropped 5 bases and J dropped 0; count of bases not matched to a gene: 10. The CDR3 runs to 16 residues. Germline V lookup: CDR1 MDHEN, CDR2 SYDVKM. CDR3 sequence: CASSPPPTGFSYEQYF. CDR3 bases: TGTGCCAGCAGTCCCCCGCCGACAGGGTTCTCCTACGAGCAGTACTTC.

The V and J genes are TRBV11-2 and TRBJ2-3; 10 bases agree with TRBD2. Germline V gene sequence: CDR1 SGHAT, CDR2 FQNNGV. The CDR3 has 15 residues. With 6 bases clipped from V and 4 bases from J, the junction kept 7 bases outside the gene matches. The CDR3 DNA sequence: TGTGCCAGCAGTGGGGGGCTAGCGGGAGCAGATACGCAGTATTTT. It specifies CASSGGLAGADTQYF.

V and J are TRBV10-3 and TRBJ1-4, with TRBD1 matching over 9 bases. After removal of 6 bases from V and 4 bases from J, the junction contained 3 bases not matched to a gene. The CDR3 is 14 residues long. The germline gives CDR1 ENHRY, CDR2 SYGVKD. This CDR3 is CAIRQGAGNEKLFF. The CDR3 bases are TGTGCCATCAGACAGGGGGCAGGTAATGAAAAACTGTTTTTT.

V gene TRBV14 combines with J gene TRBJ2-7, with unresolved D. The CDR3 has 12 residues. Trimming took 4 bases from V and 4 from J, leaving 8 bases between them. Germline CDR1 SGHDN, CDR2 FVKESK. CDR3 nucleotides: TGTGCCAGCAGCCCTGGGCATTACGAGCAGTACTTC. It specifies CASSPGHYEQYF.

This chain uses TRBV30 with TRBJ2-1, with D possibly being TRBD2 (5 bases). Per the germline V gene, CDR1 is GTSNPN and CDR2 is SVGIG (reference sequence). The V and J ends lost 7 bases and 1 base respectively, with 20 bases between them. This CDR3 spans 16 amino acids. CDR3 residues: CASTSVAKESYNEQFF. The CDR3 nucleotides are TGTGCCTCTACATCGGTAGCGAAGGAATCCTACAATGAGCAGTTCTTC.

J is TRBJ2-1 and V is TRBV7-3, with 10 bases aligning to TRBD2. Germline V gene data show CDR1 as SGHTA and CDR2 as FQGTGA. Trimming took 3 bases from V and 8 from J; bases not matched to a gene: 10. The CDR3 contains 16 residues. CDR3 sequence reads: CASSFQPGLASYEQFF. The DNA for the CDR3 is TGTGCCAGCAGCTTTCAACCGGGACTAGCGAGCTATGAGCAGTTCTTC.

This clone came up once. The rearrangement joins TRBV4-2 to TRBJ1-4; D unclear. The CDR3 spans 17 residues. Germline-derived CDR1 and CDR2 are LGHNA and YNFKEQ. V was cut by 1 base and J by 0 bases, with 12 bases left in between. The DNA for the CDR3 is TGTGCCAGCAGCCAAGGGTTACGTACTGCAACTAATGAAAAACTGTTTTTT. This sequence encodes CASSQGLRTATNEKLFF.

This rearrangement joins TRBV14 to TRBJ2-7; D unclear. V lost 6 bases to trimming and J lost 4 bases, with 7 bases between them. The CDR3 covers 11 residues. Per the germline V gene, CDR1 is SGHDN and CDR2 is FVKESK. The CDR3 spells CASRNWYEQYF. In DNA, the CDR3 is TGTGCCAGCAGAAACTGGTACGAGCAGTACTTC.

V is TRBV5-1 and J is TRBJ2-3, with D possibly being TRBD2 (7 bases). V lost 8 bases, J lost 1 base, and 17 bases lay in between. The CDR3 totals 15 residues. Germline V gene sequence: CDR1 SGHRS, CDR2 YFSETQ. The CDR3 nucleotides are TGCGCCAGTAGCACGCCGGGGGGCGGCACAGATACGCAGTATTTT. Protein sequence: CASSTPGGGTDTQYF. The whole variable domain, filled in from reference TRBV5-1 and TRBJ2-3, reads KAGVTQTPRYLIKTRGQQVTLSCSPISGHRSVSWYQQTPGQGLQFLFEYFSETQRNKGNFPGRFSGRQFSNSRSEMNVSTLELGDSALYLCASSTPGGGTDTQYFGPGTRLTVL.

The V gene is TRBV5-6, the J gene TRBJ2-6; no clear D. V was shortened by 4 bases and J by 0 bases, with 8 bases between the two germline ends. Looked up from germline, CDR1 is SGHDT and CDR2 is YYEEEE. The CDR3 spans 15 residues. CDR3 residues: CASSPVSSGANVLTF. DNA for the CDR3: TGTGCCAGCAGCCCCGTGAGCTCTGGGGCCAACGTCCTGACTTTC.

The genes are TRBV28 and TRBJ1-4; no firm D call. The ends were cut back, 2 bases at V and 0 bases at J, with 10 bases in the middle. This CDR3 has 16 amino acids. Germline lookup yields CDR1 MDHEN and CDR2 SYDVKM. The CDR3 region is CASSLGRVATNEKLFF. CDR3 coding DNA: TGTGCCAGCAGTTTAGGGAGGGTTGCAACTAATGAAAAACTGTTTTTT.

This chain joins TRBV2 and TRBJ1-1; D remains ambiguous. The germline V and J ends were trimmed by 8 bases and 0 bases, with 10 bases remaining between them. Germline lookup yields CDR1 SNHLY and CDR2 FYNNEI. The length of the CDR3 is 13 residues. The DNA for the CDR3 is TGTGCCAGCGAGGCCGCGGTGAACACTGAAGCTTTCTTT. It codes for CASEAAVNTEAFF.

The V and J genes are TRBV27 and TRBJ2-6; tentatively, D is TRBD1 (6 bases). This CDR3 has 15 residues. Germline V CDR1 and CDR2: MNHEY, SMNVEV (reference sequence). Trimming removed 1 base from V and 2 bases from J, with 6 bases in between. DNA of the CDR3: TGTGCCAGCAGTTTATGGGGGCCTGGGGCCAACGTCCTGACTTTC. Translation: CASSLWGPGANVLTF.

About this clone: The same CDR3 also results from other DNA sequences found in this sample. The J gene is TRBJ2-3, the V gene TRBV4-1; perhaps TRBD1 as D (6 bases). Germline-derived CDR1 and CDR2 are MGHRA and YSYEKL. V lost 3 bases and J 3 bases, leaving 10 bases between the germline ends. The CDR3 is made up of 14 amino acids. The CDR3 spells CASSQVGGTDTQYF. The CDR3 DNA reads as TGCGCCAGCAGCCAGGTAGGGGGAACAGATACGCAGTATTTT.

About this clone itself: In the same sample, other DNA sequences code for this CDR3. The rearrangement links TRBV5-4 to TRBJ2-7; 10 nucleotides align to TRBD1. Trimming cost V 4 bases and J 2 bases; bases outside gene matches: 3. Germline CDR1 SGHNT, CDR2 YYREEE (reference sequence). This CDR3 spans 14 amino acids. CDR3 amino acids: CASSPGQGPYEQYF. Here the CDR3 DNA reads TGTGCCAGCAGCCCGGGACAGGGGCCCTACGAGCAGTACTTC.

The CDR3 spells CASSSVGLDEKLFF. The DNA of the CDR3 is TGTGCCAGCAGTTCCGTGGGGCTCGATGAAAAACTGTTTTTT. This rearrangement joins TRBV28 to TRBJ1-4; D is possibly TRBD1 (5 bases). V dropped 4 bases and J dropped 6 bases, with 12 bases sitting between them. The germline V gene encodes CDR1 MDHEN and CDR2 SYDVKM. CDR3 length: 14 amino acids.

The rearrangement joins TRBV13 to TRBJ2-1; TRBD2 agrees at 8 bases. Germline loops: CDR1 PRHDT, CDR2 FYEKMQ (reference sequence). V shed 5 bases and J 5 bases; nucleotides not matched to a gene: 11. The CDR3 has 16 residues. CDR3 bases: TGTGCCAGCAGCGCGCTAGCGGGCCGGACTGACAATGAGCAGTTCTTC. Its translation: CASSALAGRTDNEQFF.

The chain combines TRBV11-3 with TRBJ2-7, with TRBD2 matching over 9 bases. The CDR3 length is 14 residues. Germline V lookup: CDR1 SGHNT, CDR2 YENEEA. J lost 2 bases, V lost 1 base, and 0 bases had no gene match. The CDR3 protein is CASSLASGAYEQYF. The CDR3 DNA sequence: TGTGCCAGCAGCTTAGCTAGCGGGGCCTACGAGCAGTACTTC. The full variable domain, completed using reference TRBV11-3 and TRBJ2-7, is EAGVVQSPRYKIIEKKQPVAFWCNPISGHNTLYWYLQNLGQGPELLIRYENEEAVDDSQLPKDRFSAERLKGVDSTLKIQPAELGDSAVYLCASSLASGAYEQYFGPGTRLTVT.

This clone was detected a few times. CDR3: CASSFTSGDTGELFF. DNA for the CDR3: TGTGCCAGCAGCTTTACTAGCGGAGACACCGGGGAGCTGTTTTTT. This sequence joins TRBV6-1 and TRBJ2-2, with TRBD2 identical over 8 bases. This CDR3 spans 15 amino acids. Per the germline V gene, CDR1 is MNHNS and CDR2 is SASEGT. J lost 3 bases, V lost 6 bases, and 6 bases had no gene match.

J is TRBJ2-7 and V is TRBV18; 8 bases are a match to TRBD2. From germline, CDR1 is KGHSH and CDR2 LQKENI. The junction had 10 bases not matched to a gene; V was cut back by 1 base and J by 5 bases. The CDR3 has 16 amino acids. The CDR3: CASSPRANSGTDEQYF. DNA for the CDR3: TGTGCCAGCTCACCACGAGCTAATAGCGGGACCGACGAGCAGTACTTC.